The rows below give T cell receptor beta chains drawn from one sample of a study of tumor-infiltrating lymphocytes in localized non-small cell lung cancer. Using immunoSEQ multiplex PCR, the repertoire was profiled, and TCRdb retains in-frame clones only, with some absent. The sample holds 7,000 to 8,000 clones; 77% are singletons and the top ten take approximately 5.2%. Sequencing used uninvolved lung tissue not adjacent to the tumor. The receptor source for this set is a human donor with non-small cell lung cancer. CDR3s include the opening cysteine and the closing phenylalanine or tryptophan. A D gene is named only where the DNA matches it firmly. A row's size may be missing; if present it is once, few, many or a size class.

D gene | J gene | clone size | V gene | CDR3 DNA | CDR3 protein
- | TRBJ1-4 | - | TRBV30 | TGTGCCTGGAACCCTGGGGGTGAGAGAGATGAAAAACTGTTTTTT | CAWNPGGERDEKLFF
- | TRBJ2-7 | - | TRBV29-1 | TGCAGCGTTGTGAAGGACACAGCCCTCTCCTACGAGCAGTACTTC | CSVVKDTALSYEQYF
- | TRBJ2-5 | few | TRBV6-1 | TGTGCCAGCAAAGGTCAAGAGACCCAGTACTTC | CASKGQETQYF
TRBD2 | TRBJ2-7 | - | TRBV5-4 | TGTGCCAGCAGCTTGGGAGGGACTAGCCAGACTAGTGAGCAGTACTTC | CASSLGGTSQTSEQYF
- | TRBJ1-6 | - | TRBV30 | TGTGCCTGGAGCGGCCAAAGCTCCTATAATTCACCCCTCCACTTT | CAWSGQSSYNSPLHF
- | TRBJ2-7 | - | TRBV6-5 | TGTGCCAGCAGTACCCGGGACGAGCAGTACTTC | CASSTRDEQYF
TRBD1 | TRBJ1-6 | - | TRBV30 | TGTGCCTGGAGTCCTAACAGGGGCTATAATTCACCCCTCCACTTT | CAWSPNRGYNSPLHF
- | TRBJ2-3 | - | TRBV7-3 | TGTGCCAGCAGCTCGAGGACTCCCGAGGATACGCAGTATTTT | CASSSRTPEDTQYF
- | TRBJ1-5 | - | TRBV5-6 | TGTGCCAGCAGCATTGGGGGGCAGCCCCAGCATTTT | CASSIGGQPQHF
- | TRBJ2-2 | - | TRBV6-1 | TGTGCCAGCAGTGGTGGCGCGGGCACCGGGGAGCTGTTTTTT | CASSGGAGTGELFF
- | TRBJ2-2 | - | TRBV6-5 | TGTGCCAGCAGTAGGGATTTCACCGGGGAGCTGTTTTTT | CASSRDFTGELFF
- | TRBJ2-3 | - | TRBV29-1 | TGCAGCGTGAGGGGGGCTAGCGGAAGCACAGATACGCAGTATTTT | CSVRGASGSTDTQYF
- | TRBJ2-7 | - | TRBV4-2 | TGTGCCAGCAGCCCAACCATAGGCGAACAGTACTTC | CASSPTIGEQYF
- | TRBJ2-5 | few | TRBV9 | TGTGCCAGCAGCGTAGGAGACGATGGGGAGACCCAGTACTTC | CASSVGDDGETQYF
TRBD1 | TRBJ2-1 | - | TRBV6-1 | TGTGCCAGCAGTGAAGACAGGGGGGATTTTTTCTCCTCCGTCCACAATGAGCAGTTCTTC | CASSEDRGDFFSSVHNEQFF
- | TRBJ1-2 | - | TRBV11-2 | TGTGCCAGCAGCTTTGAAGGGGATGGCTACACCTTC | CASSFEGDGYTF
- | TRBJ2-7 | - | TRBV7-3 | TGTGCCAGCAGCTTAAACCCCAACGCAGCTTCCGAGCAGTACTTC | CASSLNPNAASEQYF
TRBD2 | TRBJ2-7 | - | TRBV7-2 | TGTGCCAGCAGCAAAGGACTAGCGGGAGGGCTGTTAGAAGAGCAGTACTTC | CASSKGLAGGLLEEQYF
- | TRBJ2-1 | - | TRBV7-2 | TGTGCCAGCAGTCGTGGGGCCTTCTCCTACAATGAGCAGTTCTTC | CASSRGAFSYNEQFF
- | TRBJ2-7 | medium-sized | TRBV30 | TGTGCCTGGGGGACCAGCTCCTACGAGCAGTACTTC | CAWGTSSYEQYF
- | TRBJ2-3 | - | TRBV5-1 | TGCGCCAGCAGCTTGGCGGCGGGAACCACAGATACGCAGTATTTT | CASSLAAGTTDTQYF
- | TRBJ2-4 | - | TRBV11-3 | TGTGCCAGCAGCTTGAGAGCCGGGACAAACAACATTCAGTACTTC | CASSLRAGTNNIQYF
- | TRBJ2-7 | - | TRBV4-1 | TGCGCCAGCAGCCAAGGGGACAACTCCTACGAGCAGTACTTC | CASSQGDNSYEQYF